The clone carrying this T cell receptor (beta chain) was observed a handful of times. A much larger clone lies a single base off, so this may be a read error. TCRdb redid the calling of the 5' RACE reads with MiXCR, one entry per CDR3 protein. The table records approximately 5,000 distinct CDR3 sequences, around 34% of them present only once. CDR1 is SGHNT and CDR2 is YENEEA in the germline V gene. This CDR3 is 14 amino acids long. Sequencing was done on a sample of naive CD4+ T cells sorted from a lymph node. Subset defined: naive CD4+ T cells, CD4+CD45RA+CD25-. The gene calls are TRBV11-3 and TRBJ2-7, with a tentative D call TRBD1 (5 bases). The TCR originated in a female donor with breast cancer. CDR3: CASSLDGARYEQCF. The CDR3 nucleotides are TGTGCCAGCAGCTTAGATGGGGCGAGATACGAGCAGTGCTTC.